This TCR beta chain was found in a study of T-cell reconstitution after alpha-beta-depleted transplantation in children. This clonotype was observed a handful of times. Germline V lookup: CDR1 LNHNV, CDR2 YYDKDF (reference sequence). The CDR3 contains 14 residues. Between the trimmed V and J ends, which lost 1 base and 9 bases, there was a span of 13 bases. Unique molecular identifiers tagged the TCRbeta library. TCRdb itself ran the PCR reads through MiXCR, one entry per CDR3 protein. In the table there are just over 350,000 distinct CDR3 sequences, more than 10% of which are singletons. The V gene is TRBV15, the J gene TRBJ2-1; unclear D gene. The sequence came from a human donor who donated a stem cell graft to a child with Fanconi anemia. Source: PBMCs, taken from the stem cell graft. CDR3 bases: TGTGCCACCAGCAGAGGTGAACCGGATGGTGAGCAGTTCTTC. Its translation: CATSRGEPDGEQFF.